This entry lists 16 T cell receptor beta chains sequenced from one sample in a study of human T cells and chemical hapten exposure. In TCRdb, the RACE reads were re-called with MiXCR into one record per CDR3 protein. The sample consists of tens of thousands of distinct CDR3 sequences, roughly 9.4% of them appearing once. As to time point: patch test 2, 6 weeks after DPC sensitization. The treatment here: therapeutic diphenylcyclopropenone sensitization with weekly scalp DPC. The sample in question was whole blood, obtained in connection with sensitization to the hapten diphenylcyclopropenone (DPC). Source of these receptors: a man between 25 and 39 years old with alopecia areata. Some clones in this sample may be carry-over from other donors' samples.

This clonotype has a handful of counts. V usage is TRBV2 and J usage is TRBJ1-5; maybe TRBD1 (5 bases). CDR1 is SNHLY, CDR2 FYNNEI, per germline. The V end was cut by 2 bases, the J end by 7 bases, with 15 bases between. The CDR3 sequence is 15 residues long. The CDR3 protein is CASSERRQGRQPQHF. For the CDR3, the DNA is TGTGCCAGCAGTGAAAGGAGGCAGGGAAGGCAGCCCCAGCATTTT.

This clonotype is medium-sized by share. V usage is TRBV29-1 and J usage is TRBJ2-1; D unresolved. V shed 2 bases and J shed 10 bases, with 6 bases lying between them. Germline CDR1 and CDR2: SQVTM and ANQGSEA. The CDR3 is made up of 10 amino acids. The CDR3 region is CSVEKNEQFF. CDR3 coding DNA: TGCAGCGTTGAAAAGAACGAGCAGTTCTTC.

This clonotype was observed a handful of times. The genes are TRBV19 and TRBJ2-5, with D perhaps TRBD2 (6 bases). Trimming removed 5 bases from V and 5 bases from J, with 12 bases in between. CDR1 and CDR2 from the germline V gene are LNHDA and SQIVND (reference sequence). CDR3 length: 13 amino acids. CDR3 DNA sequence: TGTGCCAGTAGTCCTTCTAGCGCCGAGACCCAGTACTTC. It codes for CASSPSSAETQYF.

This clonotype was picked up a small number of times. This chain's CDR3 is CASSPGQNLGSYEQYF. CDR3 bases: TGCGCCAGCAGCCCGGGACAGAACCTTGGCTCCTACGAGCAGTACTTC. The chain is built from TRBV5-1 and TRBJ2-7; 7 positions agree with TRBD1. The trim removed 4 bases at V and 0 bases at J, leaving 10 bases unmatched. The germline V gene encodes CDR1 SGHRS and CDR2 YFSETQ. CDR3 size: 16 residues.

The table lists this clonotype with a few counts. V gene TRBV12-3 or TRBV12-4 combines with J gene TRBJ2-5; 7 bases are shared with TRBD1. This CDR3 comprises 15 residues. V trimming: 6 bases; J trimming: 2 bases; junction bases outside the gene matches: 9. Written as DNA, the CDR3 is TGTGCCAGCAGCACACTTCCAGGGGGTCAAGAGACCCAGTACTTC. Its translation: CASSTLPGGQETQYF.

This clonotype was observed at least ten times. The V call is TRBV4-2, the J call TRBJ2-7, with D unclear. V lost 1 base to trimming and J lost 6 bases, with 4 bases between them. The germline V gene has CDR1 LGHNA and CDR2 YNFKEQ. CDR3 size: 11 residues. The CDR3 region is CASSQVGEQYF. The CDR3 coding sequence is TGTGCCAGCAGCCAAGTGGGCGAGCAGTACTTC.

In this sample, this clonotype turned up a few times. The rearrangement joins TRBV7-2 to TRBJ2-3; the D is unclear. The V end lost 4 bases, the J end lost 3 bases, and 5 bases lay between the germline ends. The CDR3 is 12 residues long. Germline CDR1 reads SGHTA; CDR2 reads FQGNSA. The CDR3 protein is CASSSITDTQYF. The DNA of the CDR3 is TGTGCCAGCAGCTCAATAACAGATACGCAGTATTTT. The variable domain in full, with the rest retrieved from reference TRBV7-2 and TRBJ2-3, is GAGVSQSPSNKVTEKGKDVELRCDPISGHTALYWYRQSLGQGLEFLIYFQGNSAPDKSGLPSDRFSAERTGGSVSTLTIQRTQQEDSAVYLCASSSITDTQYFGPGTRLTVL.

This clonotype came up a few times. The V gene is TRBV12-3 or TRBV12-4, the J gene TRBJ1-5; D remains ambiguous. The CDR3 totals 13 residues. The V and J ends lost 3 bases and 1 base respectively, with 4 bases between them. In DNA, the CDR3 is TGTGCCAGCAGTTTTGACAGCAATCAGCCCCAGCATTTT. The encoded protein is CASSFDSNQPQHF.

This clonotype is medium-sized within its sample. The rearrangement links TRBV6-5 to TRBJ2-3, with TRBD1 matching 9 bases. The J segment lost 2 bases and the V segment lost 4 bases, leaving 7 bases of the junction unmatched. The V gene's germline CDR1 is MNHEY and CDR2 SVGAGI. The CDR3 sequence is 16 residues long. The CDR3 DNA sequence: TGTGCCAGCAGTTCGGGACAGGGTGCCCTCACAGATACGCAGTATTTT. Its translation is CASSSGQGALTDTQYF.

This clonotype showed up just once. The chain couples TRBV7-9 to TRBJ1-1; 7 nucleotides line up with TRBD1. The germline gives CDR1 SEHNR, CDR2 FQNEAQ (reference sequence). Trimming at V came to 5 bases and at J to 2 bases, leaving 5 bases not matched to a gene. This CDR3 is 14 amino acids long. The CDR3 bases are TGTGCCAGCAGCAACCGGGACAGAAACACTGAAGCTTTCTTT. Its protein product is CASSNRDRNTEAFF.

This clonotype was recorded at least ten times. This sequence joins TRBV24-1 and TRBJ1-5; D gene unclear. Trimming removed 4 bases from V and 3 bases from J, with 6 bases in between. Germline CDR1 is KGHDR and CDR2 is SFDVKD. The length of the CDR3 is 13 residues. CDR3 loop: CATSDHYNQPQHF. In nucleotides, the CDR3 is TGTGCCACCAGTGACCATTACAATCAGCCCCAGCATTTT.

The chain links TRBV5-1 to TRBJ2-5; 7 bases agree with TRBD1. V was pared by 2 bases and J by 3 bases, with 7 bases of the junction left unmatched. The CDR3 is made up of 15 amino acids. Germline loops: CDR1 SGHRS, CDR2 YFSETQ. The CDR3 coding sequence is TGCGCCAGCAGCTTCTACTCCGGGACAGAAGAGACCCAGTACTTC. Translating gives CASSFYSGTEETQYF.

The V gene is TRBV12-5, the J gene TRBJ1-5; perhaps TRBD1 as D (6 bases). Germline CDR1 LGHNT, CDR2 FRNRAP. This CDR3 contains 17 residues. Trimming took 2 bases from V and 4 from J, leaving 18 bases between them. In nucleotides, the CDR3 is TGTGCTAGTGGTTTGTCATACCGTGAGGGGGATAATCAGCCCCAGCATTTT. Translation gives CASGLSYREGDNQPQHF.

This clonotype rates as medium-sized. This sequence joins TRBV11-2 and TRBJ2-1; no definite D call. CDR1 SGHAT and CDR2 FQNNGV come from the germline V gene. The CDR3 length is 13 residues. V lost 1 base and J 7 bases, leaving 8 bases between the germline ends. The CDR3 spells CASSLGHGNEQFF. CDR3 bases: TGTGCCAGCAGCTTAGGGCATGGTAATGAGCAGTTCTTC.

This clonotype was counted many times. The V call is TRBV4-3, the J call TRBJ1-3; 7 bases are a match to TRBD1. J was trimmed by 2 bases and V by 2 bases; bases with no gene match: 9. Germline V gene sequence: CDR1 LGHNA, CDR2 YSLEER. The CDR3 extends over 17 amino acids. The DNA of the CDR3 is TGCGCCAGCAGCCAACGGACAGGACTAACCGCTGGAAACACCATATATTTT. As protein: CASSQRTGLTAGNTIYF.

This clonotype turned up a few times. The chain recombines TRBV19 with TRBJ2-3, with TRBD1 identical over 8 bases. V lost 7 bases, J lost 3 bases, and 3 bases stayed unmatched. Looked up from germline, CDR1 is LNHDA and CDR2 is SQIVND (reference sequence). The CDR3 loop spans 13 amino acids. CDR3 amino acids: CASTQGATDTQYF. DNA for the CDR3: TGTGCCAGTACCCAGGGGGCGACAGATACGCAGTATTTT.